The rows below give T cell receptor beta chains drawn from one sample of a study of regulatory T cells in long-lasting Graves disease. From the multiplex PCR reads, TCRdb called clonotypes with MiXCR, one entry per CDR3 protein. The sample has about 300,000 distinct CDR3 sequences, more than 15% seen once. This specimen was peripheral blood mononuclear cells (PBMCs), taken at new diagnosis, from a patient treated with antithyroid drugs. These receptors originate from a female donor with Graves disease. Each CDR3 is given with its conserved first and last residue. Fields, in order: D gene, clone size, CDR3 length, J gene, V gene, CDR3 protein, CDR3 DNA. A D gene is named only where the DNA matches it firmly. A row's size may be missing; if present it is once, few, many or a size class.

D gene: TRBD1; clone size: many; CDR3 length: 16; J gene: TRBJ1-2; V gene: TRBV7-2; CDR3 protein: CASSYRGTGFLYGYTF; CDR3 DNA: TGTGCCAGCAGCTATAGGGGGACAGGTTTCCTCTATGGCTACACCTTC
D gene: .; clone size: many; CDR3 length: 14; J gene: TRBJ1-2; V gene: TRBV9; CDR3 protein: CASSVAGALYGYTF; CDR3 DNA: TGTGCCAGCAGCGTAGCGGGCGCTCTGTATGGCTACACCTTC
D gene: TRBD1; clone size: many; CDR3 length: 19; J gene: TRBJ1-6; V gene: TRBV28; CDR3 protein: CASSSTAGQGVVHNSPLHF; CDR3 DNA: TGTGCCAGCAGCTCTACGGCCGGACAGGGTGTAGTCCATAATTCACCCCTCCACTTT
D gene: .; clone size: many; CDR3 length: 15; J gene: TRBJ2-5; V gene: TRBV3-1; CDR3 protein: CASSHFGAFQETQYF; CDR3 DNA: TGTGCCAGCAGCCATTTTGGGGCCTTCCAAGAGACCCAGTACTTC
D gene: .; clone size: many; CDR3 length: 15; J gene: TRBJ2-1; V gene: TRBV2; CDR3 protein: CASRSGQGIIHEQFF; CDR3 DNA: TGTGCCAGCAGGTCGGGGCAGGGGATCATACATGAGCAGTTCTTC
D gene: .; clone size: many; CDR3 length: 14; J gene: TRBJ2-3; V gene: TRBV19; CDR3 protein: CASSTPSVSDTQYF; CDR3 DNA: TGTGCCAGTAGTACCCCCTCTGTGTCGGATACGCAGTATTTT
D gene: .; clone size: .; CDR3 length: 14; J gene: TRBJ2-1; V gene: TRBV10-2; CDR3 protein: CASRNVGGYNEQFF; CDR3 DNA: TGCGCCAGCCGTAACGTCGGGGGATACAATGAGCAGTTCTTC
D gene: TRBD2; clone size: few; CDR3 length: 13; J gene: TRBJ2-5; V gene: TRBV19; CDR3 protein: CASSGGGGETQYF; CDR3 DNA: TGTGCCAGTAGCGGGGGGGGAGGAGAGACCCAGTACTTC
D gene: TRBD1; clone size: .; CDR3 length: 15; J gene: TRBJ2-3; V gene: TRBV6-1; CDR3 protein: CASSEGQGLTDTQYF; CDR3 DNA: TGTGCCAGCAGTGAGGGACAGGGTCTCACAGATACGCAGTATTTT
D gene: .; clone size: few; CDR3 length: 14; J gene: TRBJ2-7; V gene: TRBV5-4; CDR3 protein: CASSTDGSSYEQYF; CDR3 DNA: TGTGCCAGCAGCACGGACGGATCCTCCTACGAGCAGTACTTC
D gene: TRBD2; clone size: many; CDR3 length: 15; J gene: TRBJ2-7; V gene: TRBV6-5; CDR3 protein: CASSSSGSGSYEQYF; CDR3 DNA: TGTGCCAGCAGTTCCTCGGGTAGCGGGAGCTACGAGCAGTACTTC
D gene: .; clone size: many; CDR3 length: 12; J gene: TRBJ2-7; V gene: TRBV12-3/TRBV12-4; CDR3 protein: CANRTGFYEQYF; CDR3 DNA: TGTGCCAACCGGACGGGTTTCTACGAGCAGTACTTC
D gene: .; clone size: many; CDR3 length: 13; J gene: TRBJ2-1; V gene: TRBV7-2; CDR3 protein: CASSYGGNNEQFF; CDR3 DNA: TGTGCCAGCAGCTACGGCGGAAACAATGAGCAGTTCTTC
D gene: TRBD1; clone size: many; CDR3 length: 15; J gene: TRBJ1-1; V gene: TRBV7-9; CDR3 protein: CASSLPGGMNTEAFF; CDR3 DNA: TGTGCCAGCAGCTTGCCAGGGGGCATGAACACTGAAGCTTTCTTT
D gene: TRBD2; clone size: many; CDR3 length: 17; J gene: TRBJ2-5; V gene: TRBV11-3; CDR3 protein: CASSLDSSGRAGETQYF; CDR3 DNA: TGTGCCAGCAGCTTAGATTCTAGCGGGAGGGCCGGGGAGACCCAGTACTTC
D gene: .; clone size: many; CDR3 length: 17; J gene: TRBJ2-1; V gene: TRBV3-1; CDR3 protein: CASSQAAGVVVNNEQFF; CDR3 DNA: TGTGCCAGCAGCCAAGCGGCAGGGGTCGTGGTAAACAATGAGCAGTTCTTC
D gene: .; clone size: .; CDR3 length: 14; J gene: TRBJ2-1; V gene: TRBV25-1; CDR3 protein: CASSESVGEHEQFF; CDR3 DNA: TGTGCCAGCAGTGAATCGGTCGGGGAGCATGAGCAGTTCTTC
D gene: TRBD1; clone size: few; CDR3 length: 14; J gene: TRBJ1-2; V gene: TRBV28; CDR3 protein: CASTLRDRGDGYTF; CDR3 DNA: TGTGCCAGCACCCTCCGGGACAGGGGTGATGGCTACACCTTC
D gene: .; clone size: .; CDR3 length: 13; J gene: TRBJ2-5; V gene: TRBV28; CDR3 protein: CASTPGPKETQYF; CDR3 DNA: TGTGCCAGCACTCCGGGCCCTAAAGAGACCCAGTACTTC
D gene: .; clone size: .; CDR3 length: 9; J gene: TRBJ2-2; V gene: TRBV2; CDR3 protein: CASAGELFF; CDR3 DNA: TGTGCCAGCGCGGGGGAGCTGTTTTTT
D gene: .; clone size: .; CDR3 length: 13; J gene: TRBJ2-7; V gene: TRBV14; CDR3 protein: CASSQVGGGEQYF; CDR3 DNA: TGTGCCAGCAGCCAAGTTGGGGGTGGCGAGCAGTACTTC
D gene: .; clone size: .; CDR3 length: 16; J gene: TRBJ2-7; V gene: TRBV10-1; CDR3 protein: CASSESATPDTYEQYF; CDR3 DNA: TGCGCCAGCAGTGAGTCAGCAACGCCGGATACCTACGAGCAGTACTTC
D gene: .; clone size: many; CDR3 length: 11; J gene: TRBJ2-1; V gene: TRBV2; CDR3 protein: CASVEGNEQFF; CDR3 DNA: TGTGCCAGCGTGGAGGGGAATGAGCAGTTCTTC
D gene: .; clone size: many; CDR3 length: 13; J gene: TRBJ1-2; V gene: TRBV12-3/TRBV12-4; CDR3 protein: CASSDGGNYGYTF; CDR3 DNA: TGTGCCAGCAGTGATGGGGGTAACTATGGCTACACCTTC
D gene: .; clone size: many; CDR3 length: 17; J gene: TRBJ2-7; V gene: TRBV6-5; CDR3 protein: CASSYSLSQVNSYEQYF; CDR3 DNA: TGTGCCAGCAGTTACTCGCTTTCACAGGTCAACTCCTACGAGCAGTACTTC
D gene: TRBD2; clone size: many; CDR3 length: 15; J gene: TRBJ2-3; V gene: TRBV28; CDR3 protein: CASSTHSGPPDTQYF; CDR3 DNA: TGTGCCAGCAGCACGCATAGCGGGCCCCCAGATACGCAGTATTTT
D gene: TRBD2; clone size: .; CDR3 length: 15; J gene: TRBJ2-1; V gene: TRBV12-3/TRBV12-4; CDR3 protein: CASSLEGLAYNEQFF; CDR3 DNA: TGTGCCAGCAGTTTAGAGGGACTAGCCTACAATGAGCAGTTCTTC
D gene: TRBD1; clone size: many; CDR3 length: 15; J gene: TRBJ2-3; V gene: TRBV5-1; CDR3 protein: CASSPRGLNTDTQYF; CDR3 DNA: TGCGCCAGCAGTCCTAGGGGGCTGAACACAGATACGCAGTATTTT
D gene: .; clone size: many; CDR3 length: 13; J gene: TRBJ2-1; V gene: TRBV20-1; CDR3 protein: CSARDPGGYEQFF; CDR3 DNA: TGCAGTGCTAGAGATCCTGGCGGCTATGAGCAGTTCTTC
D gene: .; clone size: many; CDR3 length: 13; J gene: TRBJ2-7; V gene: TRBV5-1; CDR3 protein: CASSIDRPYEQYF; CDR3 DNA: TGCGCCAGCAGCATCGACAGACCCTACGAGCAGTACTTC
D gene: .; clone size: many; CDR3 length: 13; J gene: TRBJ2-5; V gene: TRBV12-3/TRBV12-4; CDR3 protein: CASSPGKKETQYF; CDR3 DNA: TGTGCCAGCAGCCCAGGCAAAAAAGAGACCCAGTACTTC
D gene: TRBD2; clone size: many; CDR3 length: 17; J gene: TRBJ2-2; V gene: TRBV7-9; CDR3 protein: CASSFFRTSPNTGELFF; CDR3 DNA: TGTGCCAGCAGCTTTTTTCGGACTAGCCCGAACACCGGGGAGCTGTTTTTT
D gene: .; clone size: many; CDR3 length: 15; J gene: TRBJ2-3; V gene: TRBV6-1; CDR3 protein: CASEEGGTSTDTQYF; CDR3 DNA: TGTGCCAGCGAGGAGGGTGGAACTAGCACAGATACGCAGTATTTT
D gene: TRBD1; clone size: .; CDR3 length: 16; J gene: TRBJ2-7; V gene: TRBV11-3; CDR3 protein: CASSLDSGQGRYEQYF; CDR3 DNA: TGTGCCAGCAGCTTAGATTCGGGACAGGGGCGCTACGAGCAGTACTTC
D gene: .; clone size: many; CDR3 length: 13; J gene: TRBJ2-3; V gene: TRBV28; CDR3 protein: CASSARGSDTQYF; CDR3 DNA: TGTGCCAGCAGTGCTCGAGGATCCGATACGCAGTATTTT
D gene: .; clone size: .; CDR3 length: 17; J gene: TRBJ2-7; V gene: TRBV25-1; CDR3 protein: CASSEYPGGRLGAEQYF; CDR3 DNA: TGTGCCAGCAGTGAATATCCCGGGGGGCGACTGGGTGCCGAGCAGTACTTC
D gene: TRBD1; clone size: many; CDR3 length: 16; J gene: TRBJ1-2; V gene: TRBV11-3; CDR3 protein: CASSPRQGLFRDGYTF; CDR3 DNA: TGTGCCAGCAGCCCACGACAGGGGTTGTTTCGCGATGGCTACACCTTC
D gene: .; clone size: .; CDR3 length: 13; J gene: TRBJ1-2; V gene: TRBV6-1; CDR3 protein: CASSPDRWYGYTF; CDR3 DNA: TGTGCCAGCAGCCCAGACCGCTGGTATGGCTACACCTTC
D gene: TRBD1; clone size: many; CDR3 length: 14; J gene: TRBJ1-2; V gene: TRBV6-1; CDR3 protein: CASTETGVTYGYTF; CDR3 DNA: TGTGCCAGCACCGAGACAGGGGTGACTTATGGCTACACCTTC
D gene: .; clone size: many; CDR3 length: 19; J gene: TRBJ2-2; V gene: TRBV6-5; CDR3 protein: CASSYSTPGTLLNTGELFF; CDR3 DNA: TGTGCCAGCAGTTATAGCACCCCCGGGACCCTCCTTAACACCGGGGAGCTGTTTTTT
D gene: TRBD1; clone size: once; CDR3 length: 17; J gene: TRBJ1-5; V gene: TRBV7-2; CDR3 protein: CASSSYPTGFSNQPQHF; CDR3 DNA: TGTGCCAGCAGCTCATACCCGACAGGGTTTAGCAATCAGCCCCAGCATTTT
D gene: .; clone size: many; CDR3 length: 15; J gene: TRBJ2-3; V gene: TRBV7-3; CDR3 protein: CASSLGGAPPDTQYF; CDR3 DNA: TGTGCCAGCAGCTTAGGCGGGGCCCCCCCAGATACGCAGTATTTT
D gene: .; clone size: .; CDR3 length: 15; J gene: TRBJ1-2; V gene: TRBV10-3; CDR3 protein: CAISEEVTDTYGYTF; CDR3 DNA: TGTGCCATCAGTGAGGAAGTGACGGACACCTATGGCTACACCTTC
D gene: .; clone size: many; CDR3 length: 13; J gene: TRBJ1-2; V gene: TRBV27; CDR3 protein: CASSPWGSYGYTF; CDR3 DNA: TGTGCCAGCAGTCCCTGGGGCAGCTATGGCTACACCTTC
D gene: TRBD2; clone size: .; CDR3 length: 13; J gene: TRBJ2-7; V gene: TRBV7-9; CDR3 protein: CASSSGGEYEQYF; CDR3 DNA: TGTGCCAGCAGCTCCGGGGGGGAGTACGAGCAGTACTTC
D gene: TRBD2; clone size: many; CDR3 length: 15; J gene: TRBJ2-7; V gene: TRBV14; CDR3 protein: CASSQEHGGVGEQYF; CDR3 DNA: TGTGCCAGCAGCCAAGAGCATGGGGGGGTTGGGGAGCAGTACTTC
D gene: .; clone size: many; CDR3 length: 11; J gene: TRBJ2-3; V gene: TRBV12-3/TRBV12-4; CDR3 protein: CATSLTHTQYF; CDR3 DNA: TGTGCCACTTCGCTTACCCATACGCAGTATTTT
D gene: TRBD2; clone size: many; CDR3 length: 15; J gene: TRBJ2-1; V gene: TRBV15; CDR3 protein: CATSRELAGGPERFF; CDR3 DNA: TGTGCCACCAGCAGAGAACTAGCGGGAGGGCCTGAGCGGTTCTTC
D gene: TRBD2; clone size: .; CDR3 length: 15; J gene: TRBJ2-1; V gene: TRBV20-1; CDR3 protein: CSASGGLATYNEQFF; CDR3 DNA: TGCAGTGCTAGCGGGGGACTAGCCACCTACAATGAGCAGTTCTTC
D gene: TRBD2; clone size: many; CDR3 length: 17; J gene: TRBJ2-1; V gene: TRBV7-9; CDR3 protein: CASRPGLAGLAYNEQFF; CDR3 DNA: TGTGCCAGCAGACCGGGACTAGCGGGACTGGCCTACAATGAGCAGTTCTTC
D gene: .; clone size: many; CDR3 length: 10; J gene: TRBJ2-1; V gene: TRBV29-1; CDR3 protein: CSAGVFEQFF; CDR3 DNA: TGCAGCGCGGGGGTATTCGAGCAGTTCTTC
D gene: TRBD1; clone size: .; CDR3 length: 14; J gene: TRBJ1-3; V gene: TRBV20-1; CDR3 protein: CSAGTGASGNTIYF; CDR3 DNA: TGCAGTGCTGGAACAGGGGCCTCTGGAAACACCATATATTTT
D gene: TRBD2; clone size: many; CDR3 length: 14; J gene: TRBJ2-7; V gene: TRBV19; CDR3 protein: CASSSAGGRNEQYF; CDR3 DNA: TGTGCCAGTAGTTCGGCGGGAGGTCGTAACGAGCAGTACTTC
D gene: .; clone size: few; CDR3 length: 13; J gene: TRBJ2-3; V gene: TRBV24-1; CDR3 protein: CATSDRTPDTQYF; CDR3 DNA: TGTGCCACCAGTGACAGGACCCCAGATACGCAGTATTTT
D gene: TRBD2; clone size: many; CDR3 length: 14; J gene: TRBJ2-1; V gene: TRBV30; CDR3 protein: CAWTLAGARNEQFF; CDR3 DNA: TGTGCCTGGACACTAGCGGGAGCGAGGAATGAGCAGTTCTTC
D gene: .; clone size: .; CDR3 length: 13; J gene: TRBJ2-1; V gene: TRBV11-3; CDR3 protein: CASSLAQGDGQFF; CDR3 DNA: TGTGCCAGCAGCTTAGCACAGGGTGATGGGCAGTTCTTC
D gene: .; clone size: many; CDR3 length: 13; J gene: TRBJ1-5; V gene: TRBV24-1; CDR3 protein: CATGGRGEQPQHF; CDR3 DNA: TGTGCCACAGGTGGGAGAGGCGAACAGCCCCAGCATTTT
D gene: .; clone size: many; CDR3 length: 11; J gene: TRBJ2-7; V gene: TRBV28; CDR3 protein: CASSPGDEQYF; CDR3 DNA: TGTGCCAGCAGCCCTGGGGACGAGCAGTACTTC
D gene: TRBD1; clone size: many; CDR3 length: 14; J gene: TRBJ1-6; V gene: TRBV6-2/TRBV6-3; CDR3 protein: CASRMGTGFLPLHF; CDR3 DNA: TGTGCCAGCAGGATGGGGACAGGTTTCTTACCCCTCCACTTT
D gene: .; clone size: many; CDR3 length: 14; J gene: TRBJ1-4; V gene: TRBV11-3; CDR3 protein: CASSLSSGFEKLFF; CDR3 DNA: TGTGCCAGCAGCTTATCCTCGGGTTTTGAAAAACTGTTTTTT